This TCR beta chain was profiled in a study of regulatory dendritic cells for organ transplantation. CDR3 length equals 16 residues. The germline V and J ends were trimmed by 2 bases and 0 bases, with 11 bases remaining between them. CDR1 is MNHNY and CDR2 is SVGAGI in the germline V gene (reference sequence). Sorted T cells were CFSE-labeled and cultured 4 to 5 days with allogeneic regulatory or mature dendritic cells at 1:10. Study-wide findings and caveats: Naive CD4+ and CD8+ repertoires were highly diverse; memory CD8+ was most oligoclonal.

The data were produced by immunoSEQ multiplex PCR, yet TCRdb's version contains in-frame clones alone and is incomplete. This table has more than 20,000 clones, 65% to 90% appearing once. The sample holds a few counts of this clone. The antigen is unknown. The specimen sequenced was naive CD4+ T cells from blood cultured with dendritic cells. The subset is: CD45RA+ naive T cells. The receptor's source is a human donor in good health. The J gene is TRBJ1-3, the V gene TRBV6-6; maybe TRBD1 (5 bases). The CDR3 DNA is TGTGCCAGCAGTTACGGGGGGACCCTCTCTGGAAACACCATATATTTT. This codes for CASSYGGTLSGNTIYF.